A selection of T cell receptor beta chains follows, all from one sample in a study of T-cell reconstitution after alpha-beta-depleted transplantation in children. TCRdb called the PCR reads again in MiXCR, with one record for every CDR3 protein. Found here are under 250,000 distinct CDR3 sequences, 6.6% of them singletons; the top ten hold more than 5.5%. Sequenced material: PBMCs, taken before TCRalphabeta/CD19-depleted stem cell transplant. Every receptor here comes from a boy aged 2 to 10 with acute lymphoblastic leukemia, due to receive a stem cell transplant. The CDR3 runs from the conserved cysteine through the conserved F or W. D genes are given only for firm matches. Size is stated for part of the rows, as once, few or many counts, or as a class when the clone is expanded.

D gene: TRBD1; V gene: TRBV20-1; clone size: -; J gene: TRBJ1-5; CDR3 DNA: TGCAGTGCTCGGGACAGGGTGGGCGGGGGATATCAGCCCCAGCATTTT; CDR3 protein: CSARDRVGGGYQPQHF
D gene: -; V gene: TRBV28; clone size: few; J gene: TRBJ2-1; CDR3 DNA: TGTGCCAGCAGTCGGGCAGGAGATTACAATGAGCAGTTCTTC; CDR3 protein: CASSRAGDYNEQFF
D gene: TRBD2; V gene: TRBV6-2/TRBV6-3; clone size: many; J gene: TRBJ2-1; CDR3 DNA: TGTGCCAGCGGAAAGCCTAGCGGTGAGCAGTTCTTC; CDR3 protein: CASGKPSGEQFF
D gene: -; V gene: TRBV11-1; clone size: few; J gene: TRBJ2-1; CDR3 DNA: TGTGCCAGCAGCCCCCGACCGGACGGCAATGAGCAGTTCTTC; CDR3 protein: CASSPRPDGNEQFF
D gene: TRBD2; V gene: TRBV20-1; clone size: -; J gene: TRBJ2-2; CDR3 DNA: TGCAGTGCTAGACCCCTCCCCGGGGGGGCCAACACCGGGGAGCTGTTTTTT; CDR3 protein: CSARPLPGGANTGELFF
D gene: -; V gene: TRBV7-2; clone size: many; J gene: TRBJ2-2; CDR3 DNA: TGTGCCAGCAGCCAAAGAAGCGGGCCCGGGGAGCTGTTTTTT; CDR3 protein: CASSQRSGPGELFF
D gene: -; V gene: TRBV18; clone size: -; J gene: TRBJ2-5; CDR3 DNA: TGTGCCAGCTCACGAGACGATCACCAAGAGACCCAGTACTTC; CDR3 protein: CASSRDDHQETQYF
D gene: -; V gene: TRBV12-3/TRBV12-4; clone size: -; J gene: TRBJ2-1; CDR3 DNA: TGTGCCAGCAGTTTCGACCTTGAGCTTTACAATGAGCAGTTCTTC; CDR3 protein: CASSFDLELYNEQFF
D gene: -; V gene: TRBV29-1; clone size: many; J gene: TRBJ1-2; CDR3 DNA: TGCAGCGTTGTAGGGGGGAACTATGGCTACACCTTC; CDR3 protein: CSVVGGNYGYTF
D gene: -; V gene: TRBV18; clone size: many; J gene: TRBJ2-1; CDR3 DNA: TGTGCCAGCTCACCCGGGGCTAGCCGCGATGAGCAGTTCTTC; CDR3 protein: CASSPGASRDEQFF
D gene: -; V gene: TRBV12-3/TRBV12-4; clone size: -; J gene: TRBJ2-2; CDR3 DNA: TGTGTCAGCAGTTTGGTACAGAACACCGGGGAGCTGTTTTTT; CDR3 protein: CVSSLVQNTGELFF
D gene: TRBD2; V gene: TRBV28; clone size: many; J gene: TRBJ2-1; CDR3 DNA: TGTGCCAGCAGTCTGTGGACTAGAACCCCGGTCGATGAGCAGTTCTTC; CDR3 protein: CASSLWTRTPVDEQFF
D gene: -; V gene: TRBV11-2; clone size: many; J gene: TRBJ2-7; CDR3 DNA: TGTGCCAGCACGGAGACGATGGGCTACGAGCAGTACTTC; CDR3 protein: CASTETMGYEQYF
D gene: -; V gene: TRBV28; clone size: once; J gene: TRBJ1-6; CDR3 DNA: TGTGCCAGCAGTCTAGTGCTACTCTCCTATAATTCACCCCTCCACTTT; CDR3 protein: CASSLVLLSYNSPLHF
D gene: TRBD2; V gene: TRBV20-1; clone size: many; J gene: TRBJ2-7; CDR3 DNA: TGCAGTGCTAGGGGACCTTTCTCTAGCGGAGTGAACTACGAGCAGTACTTC; CDR3 protein: CSARGPFSSGVNYEQYF